These T cell receptor beta chains were read from a single sample in a study of cytomegalovirus exposure and HLA in healthy donors. Some clones are missing from TCRdb's copy, which holds only in-frame ones; the method was immunoSEQ multiplex PCR. The top ten clones hold 2.1% of a sample with tens of thousands of clones, 67% of them seen once. Source material: PBMCs. These receptors originate from a man aged 25 to 40 in good health and CMV-seronegative. Each CDR3 is given with its conserved first and last residue. The D gene is left open where the match is weak. The size entry is marked missing in some rows and otherwise reads once, few, many or a size class.

j_call clone_size d_call v_call cdr3_nt cdr3_aa
TRBJ1-4 - - TRBV9 TGTGCCAGCAGCGACAACCCAGGGAAAACCGAAGAAAAACTGTTTTTT CASSDNPGKTEEKLFF
TRBJ1-6 - - TRBV6-4 TGTGCCAGCAGTGAAACAGAACACTCACCCCTCCACTTT CASSETEHSPLHF
TRBJ2-1 few - TRBV6-5 TGTGCCAGCAGTTACTCCAGGGGTTACAATGAGCAGTTCTTC CASSYSRGYNEQFF
TRBJ1-1 few TRBD1 TRBV7-9 TGTGCCAGCAGCCCGTTCCAGACAGGGAGGACTGAAGCTTTCTTT CASSPFQTGRTEAFF
TRBJ1-2 - TRBD1 TRBV5-6 TGTGCCAGCAGTCAACAGGGGGATGAAGCTAACTATGGCTACACCTTC CASSQQGDEANYGYTF
TRBJ2-5 - TRBD1 TRBV15 TGTGCCACCAGCAGACCGGGACAGGGGCAAGAGACCCAGTACTTC CATSRPGQGQETQYF
TRBJ2-4 - - TRBV6-1 TGTGCCAGCAGTGAACCCCTCGAGGAGTCCAATCGGGTAAAAGCCAAAAACATTCAGTACTTC CASSEPLEESNRVKAKNIQYF
TRBJ2-3 - - TRBV4-1 TGCGCCAGCAGCCATAGAGAACTAACAGATACGCAGTATTTT CASSHRELTDTQYF
TRBJ2-1 once TRBD2 TRBV30 TGTGCCGCACTAGCGGGGGGGTACAATGAGCAGTTCTTC CAALAGGYNEQFF
TRBJ2-3 - - TRBV5-1 TGCGCCAGCAGCTGGGGGCGATCCGGGACAGATACGCAGTATTTT CASSWGRSGTDTQYF
TRBJ1-2 - TRBD1 TRBV4-1 TGCGCCAGCAGCCAGGTACAGGGGGCGGGTGGCTACACCTTC CASSQVQGAGGYTF
TRBJ1-5 - - TRBV2 TGTGCCAGCAGTCAGACAGACAGCAATCAGCCCCAGCATTTT CASSQTDSNQPQHF
TRBJ2-4 - - TRBV7-6 TGTGCCAGCAGCTTAGGAGGAGTTTTAGCCAAAAACATTCAGTACTTC CASSLGGVLAKNIQYF
TRBJ2-7 few - TRBV28 TGTGCCAGCAGTTTGGGGAGATATTACGAGCAGTACTTC CASSLGRYYEQYF
TRBJ2-7 - - TRBV4-3 TGCGCCAGCAGCCAAGCGGGAGAGCAGTACTTC CASSQAGEQYF
TRBJ1-1 - - TRBV6-6 TGTGCCAGCAGGGACACTCAGAACACTGAAGCTTTCTTT CASRDTQNTEAFF
TRBJ2-7 - - TRBV28 TGTGCCAGCGGCCCCTACGAGCAGTACTTC CASGPYEQYF
TRBJ2-5 once - TRBV18 TGTGCCAGCTCACTACAAGAGACCCAGTACTTC CASSLQETQYF
TRBJ2-1 - TRBD2 TRBV10-3 TGTGCCATCAGGGCTAGCGGGAGGGACTCCTACAATGAGCAGTTCTTC CAIRASGRDSYNEQFF
TRBJ1-2 - TRBD1 TRBV4-1 TGCGCCAGCAGCCCTGGGACAGCCATAGCTAACTATGGCTACACCTTC CASSPGTAIANYGYTF
TRBJ1-3 - - TRBV5-1 TGCGCCAGCAGCTTGGACGGCTCTGGAAACACCATATATTTT CASSLDGSGNTIYF
TRBJ2-1 - TRBD2 TRBV4-3 TGCGCCAGCAGCCAAGTTTTAGCGGGGGGGGACAATGAGCAGTTCTTC CASSQVLAGGDNEQFF
TRBJ1-1 - - TRBV18 TGTGCCAGCTCGACGCCAAAAGGGGGAGTAAGGACTGAAGCTTTCTTT CASSTPKGGVRTEAFF
TRBJ1-1 - TRBD1 TRBV25-1 TGTGCCAGTAAAGGACAGGGCGACACTGAAGCTTTCTTT CASKGQGDTEAFF
TRBJ2-2 - - TRBV4-3 TGCGCCAGCAGCGAAGGGTCCACGGGGGTCAACACCGGGGAGCTGTTTTTT CASSEGSTGVNTGELFF
TRBJ2-3 - - TRBV13 TGTGCCAGCAGCCAGCCTAGAGATACGCAGTATTTT CASSQPRDTQYF
TRBJ1-5 - TRBD1 TRBV30 TGTGCCTGGACCCTGGGACAGGGCAATCAGCCCCAGCATTTT CAWTLGQGNQPQHF
TRBJ1-1 few - TRBV7-9 TGTGCCAGCAGCTCGGACAGCACTGAAGCTTTCTTT CASSSDSTEAFF
TRBJ2-3 - TRBD1 TRBV19 TGTGCCAGTAGTGCTGCCGGACAGGGGGGGGATACGCAGTATTTT CASSAAGQGGDTQYF
TRBJ2-6 - - TRBV7-9 TGTGCCAGCGGACAGAGTAACTCTGGGGCCAACGTCCTGACTTTC CASGQSNSGANVLTF